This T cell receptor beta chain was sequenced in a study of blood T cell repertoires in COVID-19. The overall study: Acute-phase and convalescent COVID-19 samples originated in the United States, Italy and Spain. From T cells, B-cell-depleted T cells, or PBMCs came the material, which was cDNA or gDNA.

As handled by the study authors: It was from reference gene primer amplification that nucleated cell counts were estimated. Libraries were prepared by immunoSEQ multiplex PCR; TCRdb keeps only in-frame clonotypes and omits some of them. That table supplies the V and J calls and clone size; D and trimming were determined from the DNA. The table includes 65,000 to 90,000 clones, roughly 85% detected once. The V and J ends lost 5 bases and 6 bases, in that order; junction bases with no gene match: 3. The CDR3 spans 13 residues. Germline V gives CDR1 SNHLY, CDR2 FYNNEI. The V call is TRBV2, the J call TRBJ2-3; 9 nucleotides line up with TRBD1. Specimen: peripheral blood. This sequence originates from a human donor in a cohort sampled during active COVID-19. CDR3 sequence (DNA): TGTGCCAGCAGTACAGGGGGCCGGGATACGCAGTATTTT. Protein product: CASSTGGRDTQYF.